The 23 T cell receptor beta chains below all came from one sample that was sequenced in a study of T cells expressing NK-cell markers. TCRdb reprocessed the 5' RACE reads and stores each CDR3 protein as one record, lacking DNA. This table lists under 200,000 distinct CDR3 sequences. Sequencing used blood T cells: a sorted CD56 or NKG2C T cell subset, CD4+ or CD8+ T cells, or bulk PBMC T cells (not recorded which). The receptors here all came from a woman aged 18-69 years in good health.

CDR3 residues: CASSARGFGEKLFF. The rearrangement joins TRBV2 to TRBJ1-4; TCRdb calls TRBD1, which cannot be checked without DNA. Germline V gene sequence: CDR1 SNHLY, CDR2 FYNNEI. This CDR3 is built from 14 residues.

J is TRBJ1-6 and V is TRBV7-2; TCRdb returns TRBD1, unconfirmable since there is no DNA. Germline V gene lookup returns CDR1 SGHTA and CDR2 FQGNSA. The CDR3 consists of 13 residues. CDR3: CASRTGHSSPLHF.

The CDR3: CASSPGLGITDTQYF. This chain links TRBV18 with TRBJ2-3; checking the TCRdb D call of TRBD2 is not possible without DNA. The CDR3 loop spans 15 amino acids. Per germline, CDR1 KGHSH and CDR2 LQKENI.

CDR3 sequence reads: CSARGTSGSYTGELFF. V is TRBV20-1 and J is TRBJ2-2; absent DNA, TCRdb's TRBD2 call cannot be checked. Germline V gene lookup returns CDR1 DFQATT and CDR2 SNEGSKA (reference sequence). This CDR3 is 16 amino acids long.

The chain couples TRBV24-1 to TRBJ1-5. CDR1 is KGHDR, CDR2 SFDVKD, per germline. The CDR3 is 12 amino acids. Here the CDR3 reads CATNEDNQPQHF.

The gene calls are TRBV10-3 and TRBJ2-7. CDR1 ENHRY and CDR2 SYGVKD come from the germline V gene. The CDR3 runs to 15 residues. This chain's CDR3 is CAISGYIADSYEQYF.

The rearrangement uses TRBV9 and TRBJ1-6. Germline CDR1 is SGDLS and CDR2 is YYNGEE. This CDR3 contains 16 residues. The CDR3 protein is CASSVSVSSYNSPLHF.

The chain has TRBV5-1 and TRBJ1-1; the D gene TCRdb calls, TRBD1, cannot be checked with no DNA. The CDR3 sequence is 13 residues long. In germline, CDR1 is SGHRS, CDR2 YFSETQ. This chain's CDR3 is CASSLKRGTEAFF. The full variable domain, with the rest looked up from reference TRBV5-1 and TRBJ1-1, is KAGVTQTPRYLIKTRGQQVTLSCSPISGHRSVSWYQQTPGQGLQFLFEYFSETQRNKGNFPGRFSGRQFSNSRSEMNVSTLELGDSALYLCASSLKRGTEAFFGQGTRLTVV.

The V gene is TRBV5-1, the J gene TRBJ2-7; the TCRdb call, TRBD2, lacks DNA for checking. The V gene's germline CDR1 is SGHRS and CDR2 YFSETQ. The CDR3 totals 13 residues. CDR3 protein: CASSLSSLALPNF.

The chain is built from TRBV7-8 and TRBJ2-7; with no DNA, the TCRdb D assignment of TRBD1 cannot be verified. The V gene's germline CDR1 is SGHVS and CDR2 FQNEAQ. CDR3 length: 18 amino acids. The CDR3 loop is CASSLGRDRENYKYEQYF.

The CDR3 sequence: CASEGQDRGGYTF. V gene TRBV3-1 combines with J gene TRBJ1-2; checking the TCRdb D call of TRBD1 is not possible without DNA. CDR1 LGHDT and CDR2 YNNKEL come from the germline V gene (reference sequence). The length of the CDR3 is 13 residues.

The V and J genes are TRBV9 and TRBJ2-3; TCRdb calls TRBD2, which cannot be checked without DNA. The CDR3 is made up of 19 amino acids. Germline V gene sequence: CDR1 SGDLS, CDR2 YYNGEE. CDR3 sequence reads: CASSLTGGTSGRGTDTQYF.

The CDR3 loop is CASSQEGFSYEQYF. The genes are TRBV5-1 and TRBJ2-7; TCRdb returns TRBD1, unconfirmable since there is no DNA. CDR3 size: 14 residues. Germline lookup yields CDR1 SGHRS and CDR2 YFSETQ. The whole variable domain, remainder taken from reference TRBV5-1 and TRBJ2-7, is KAGVTQTPRYLIKTRGQQVTLSCSPISGHRSVSWYQQTPGQGLQFLFEYFSETQRNKGNFPGRFSGRQFSNSRSEMNVSTLELGDSALYLCASSQEGFSYEQYFGPGTRLTVT.

The CDR3 sequence: CASSYKRGLTGELFF. The rearrangement joins TRBV6-5 to TRBJ2-2; TCRdb picks TRBD2, but there is no DNA to check that call. The CDR3 loop spans 15 amino acids. Germline V CDR1 and CDR2: MNHEY, SVGAGI.

The chain joins TRBV6-5 to TRBJ1-6; TCRdb proposes TRBD1, but this gene call is untestable without DNA. The CDR3 is made up of 17 amino acids. Germline CDR1 and CDR2: MNHEY and SVGAGI. Here the CDR3 reads CASSYSGFQGAYSPLHF.

The chain combines TRBV11-1 with TRBJ2-3. Germline CDR1 SGHAT, CDR2 FQDESV (reference sequence). CDR3 length: 12 residues. The CDR3 loop reads CASSLRQNTQYF.

The genes are TRBV3-1 and TRBJ2-1; TCRdb gives TRBD2 as the D gene, but with no DNA this cannot be confirmed. The length of the CDR3 is 18 residues. Germline CDR1 is LGHDT and CDR2 is YNNKEL (reference sequence). The CDR3 region is CASSQDLRLAGGINEQFF.

The genes are TRBV21-1 and TRBJ2-2. TRBV21-1 counts as a pseudogene. The CDR3 contains 15 residues. The CDR3 is CASSKVATNTGELFF.

The CDR3 loop reads CSANSGGVSNEQFF. V and J are TRBV20-1 and TRBJ2-1; the TCRdb call, TRBD2, lacks DNA for checking. The germline V gene has CDR1 DFQATT and CDR2 SNEGSKA (reference sequence). This CDR3 is built from 14 residues.

The J gene is TRBJ1-6, the V gene TRBV27; TCRdb selects TRBD1, and the lack of DNA leaves this call unchecked. Germline assignment: CDR1 MNHEY and CDR2 SMNVEV (reference sequence). This CDR3 spans 15 amino acids. Here the CDR3 reads CASRTGWGDNSPLHF.

J is TRBJ2-3 and V is TRBV27; TCRdb designates TRBD2, a call that cannot be tested without DNA. This CDR3 region has 16 residues. Germline V lookup: CDR1 MNHEY, CDR2 SMNVEV (reference sequence). The CDR3 region is CASSLYSGDRTDTQYF.

The rearrangement links TRBV20-1 to TRBJ2-5; the TCRdb call, TRBD2, lacks DNA for checking. There are 15 residues in the CDR3. Germline CDR1 DFQATT, CDR2 SNEGSKA (reference sequence). The chain's CDR3 is CSAGTSGGARETQYF.

The CDR3 reads CASSLRGVEQYF. The gene calls are TRBV28 and TRBJ2-7. The germline V gene has CDR1 MDHEN and CDR2 SYDVKM. The CDR3 spans 12 residues.